This T cell receptor beta chain comes out of a study of T-cell reconstitution after alpha-beta-depleted transplantation in children. It was with unique molecular identifiers that the TCRbeta library was prepared. Each CDR3 protein gets one entry after TCRdb re-called the PCR reads with MiXCR. The sample lists roughly 500,000 distinct CDR3 sequences; about 16% were seen once. The V gene's germline CDR1 is LGHDT and CDR2 YNNKEL (reference sequence). The CDR3 has 16 amino acids. V was clipped by 7 bases and J by 3 bases, with 19 bases between them. This clonotype turned up a few times. The V gene is TRBV3-1, the J gene TRBJ2-1, with D possibly TRBD1 on 6 matching bases. Sequenced material: PBMCs from the stem cell graft donor, taken from the stem cell graft. The source is a human donor who donated a stem cell graft to a child with acute lymphoblastic leukemia. This chain's CDR3 is CASITPGTQNYNEQFF. DNA of the CDR3: TGTGCCAGCATAACCCCCGGGACACAGAACTACAATGAGCAGTTCTTC.